A selection of T cell receptor beta chains follows, all from one sample in a study of CD8 T cells in Susac syndrome. MiXCR was run by TCRdb on the immunoSEQ multiplex PCR reads, yielding one entry per CDR3 protein. The sample comprises over 95,000 distinct CDR3 sequences, approximately 90% of which are singletons, and approximately 0.12% rests with the top ten. Sequenced sample: CD8+ T cells from PBMCs. The receptors come from a human donor in good health. Both conserved end residues are part of each CDR3. The order of the fields is J gene, V gene, D gene, CDR3 protein. A D gene is named only where the DNA matches it firmly.

TRBJ2-7 | TRBV28 | . | CASRGVHLDGSYEQYF
TRBJ2-1 | TRBV4-1 | TRBD2 | CASSQETLAGVYEQFF
TRBJ1-5 | TRBV7-2 | . | CASSPRSNQPQHF
TRBJ2-1 | TRBV29-1 | . | CSVEGTPLGGNEQFF
TRBJ2-3 | TRBV6-6 | . | CASSLWGAGDTQYF
TRBJ1-5 | TRBV6-5 | . | CASAKNRDSNQPQHF
TRBJ2-2 | TRBV6-5 | TRBD2 | CASSYSHPGGAGELFF
TRBJ2-3 | TRBV6-2/TRBV6-3 | TRBD1 | CASSSAGTVQGFTDTQYF
TRBJ2-5 | TRBV7-3 | . | CASSLSANRETQYF
TRBJ1-1 | TRBV20-1 | . | CSALGGANTEAFF
TRBJ2-7 | TRBV29-1 | . | CSVRGAYEQYF
TRBJ1-1 | TRBV3-1 | . | CASSVRVRGLNTEAFF
TRBJ1-2 | TRBV6-5 | TRBD1 | CASSTMGQGYGYTF
TRBJ1-2 | TRBV10-3 | TRBD1 | CAISEVTGTGTNVWYGYTF
TRBJ1-2 | TRBV12-3/TRBV12-4 | . | CASSLPPNYGYTF
TRBJ1-3 | TRBV25-1 | TRBD1 | CASLHDRGSNTIYF